This T cell receptor (beta chain) appears in the sequencing data of a study of blood T cells in healthy people across ages. Overall study findings and caveats: The diversity estimates, figures obtained from one million T cells, were considered underestimates.

About this clonotype itself: Its matching antigen is unknown.

Peripheral blood was drawn, around 9.4 milliliters per donor. Alongside a J-beta primer mix, a sample-barcoded 5' primer served in a second PCR lasting roughly 7 to 11 cycles. Sequencing of every sample gave 3 million or more CDR3-containing paired-end reads. A single record per CDR3 protein comes from TCRdb applying MiXCR to the 5' RACE reads. The table includes about 680,000 distinct CDR3 sequences, approximately 49% detected once. This CDR3 comprises 15 residues. V lost 4 bases and J 1 base, leaving 15 bases between the germline ends. Germline V gives CDR1 SQVTM, CDR2 ANQGSEA. This TCR was sampled from a woman aged 60 to 75 in good health. The chain has TRBV29-1 and TRBJ2-3; D gene unclear. Sequenced: blood. The CDR3 DNA is TGCAGCGTTGGAATCGGGTTCTCGGGCACAGATACGCAGTATTTT. Translating it yields CSVGIGFSGTDTQYF.